The clone carrying this T cell receptor beta chain was recorded a few times. This record comes from a study of CDR3 diversity in severe acne. TCRdb recomputed calls from the PCR reads with MiXCR, one row per CDR3 protein. Among 97,000 or so distinct CDR3 sequences listed, 51% were seen once. The CDR3 runs 18 residues. After removal of 1 base from V and 6 bases from J, the junction contained 13 bases not matched to a gene. The germline V gene encodes CDR1 MNHEY and CDR2 SVGAGI. This receptor was obtained from a male donor with acne. The chain employs TRBV6-5 and TRBJ1-5; 9 nucleotides agree with TRBD1. The sample comprised blood. This chain's CDR3 is CASSYLTDLQGASQPQHF. DNA of the CDR3: TGTGCCAGCAGTTACTTAACCGATTTACAGGGGGCAAGTCAGCCCCAGCATTTT.